This TCR beta chain derives from a study of cytotoxic CD8 clonotypes in ibrutinib-treated CLL (dated by TCRdb to the early 2020s). In terms of the full investigation: The cohort included roughly 15 treatment-naive and some 10 relapsed/refractory patients; 17 were IGHV unmutated. Responses were partial in 24 patients and complete in 2; after median roughly 69 months follow-up, about 14 stayed in remission and some twelve progressed. The response samples were drawn at a median of 12 months into treatment, with a range of about 6 to 40 months. On average, each sample yielded 255,043 productive templates and tens of thousands of productive rearrangements. Of the 90 or so participants in the trial, 20 to 30 had longitudinal samples available. Cryopreserved peripheral blood mononuclear cells were collected before treatment, at response, and at either disease progression or sustained remission. Every remission and progressive disease sample was obtained while ibrutinib was still being received by the patients. The paper's findings and limits, for the study overall: Public clonotypes were rare and either contracted or stayed stable during treatment, and the rise in clonality at ibrutinib response reflected the expansion of private clonotypes. Lymph node repertoires were not examined, and the timing of sampling was not matched between patients in sustained remission and those whose disease progressed. Baseline clonality was found to be higher than that of age-matched healthy donors and was strongly correlated with circulating CD8+ T-cell counts. An increase in clonality was observed at ibrutinib response, with clonality remaining stable during sustained remission and falling back toward baseline at progression.

About this clone itself: What this receptor recognizes is not known. Base qualities are not at hand, and no much larger clone is one base apart.

Trimming takes 0 bases off V and 6 bases off J; junction bases not matched to a gene: 6. Including cysteine and phenylalanine, the CDR3 has 15 amino acids. The only DNA kept is the CDR3, 45 bases in frame from the first base. According to the germline V gene (reference sequence), CDR1 reads MNHNY and CDR2 reads SVGAGI. The meaning of the sample's time point label: around 2 years on ibrutinib. For TCR beta library preparation, 1.5 to 2 micrograms of genomic DNA were extracted from the cryopreserved PBMCs. Longitudinal blood samples from CLL patients receiving ibrutinib monotherapy were subjected to high-throughput TCR beta sequencing. The patients took part in an open-label, single-center phase 2 trial of ibrutinib monotherapy. The goal of deep resolution MiSeq sequencing was a depth between 1 in 1 million and 1 in 200,000 T cells, and coverage averaged 10x per clonotype. The immunoSEQ hsTCRB Kit was used to generate the TCR beta libraries. The paper's processing steps were these. ImmunoSEQ Data Assistant and ImmunoSEQ Analyzer were used for data analysis, and V, D and J genes were assigned according to IMGT definitions. Clonality was computed as one minus normalized Shannon entropy of productive rearrangement frequencies, ranging from 0 to 1. Public clonotype analysis was restricted to overrepresented clonotypes comprising at least 0.05% of each patient's repertoire. About a dozen repertoires from age-matched healthy donors, obtained from immuneACCESS, served as clonality controls. TCRdb took this table from immuneACCESS and kept in-frame rearrangements with V and J called. Such tables lack part of the clones; where checked against another copy, unresolved V genes explain under half of the gap, and the rest is unexplained. V, J and clone size were drawn from that table, and D and trimming were deduced from the DNA. The sample includes 110,000 to 150,000 clones, with 76% observed a single time. Approximately 5.1% of the sample belongs to the ten largest clones.

The receptor was derived from a human donor with chronic lymphocytic leukemia. The sample in question was PBMCs, obtained after 24 months of ibrutinib treatment. The rearrangement combines TRBV6-6 with TRBJ2-7; 9 nucleotides in the junction match TRBD1. Here is the DNA: TGTGCCAGCAGTTACTCGGACAGGGGTGGGGGCGAGCAGTACTTC. Its translation reads: CASSYSDRGGGEQYF.